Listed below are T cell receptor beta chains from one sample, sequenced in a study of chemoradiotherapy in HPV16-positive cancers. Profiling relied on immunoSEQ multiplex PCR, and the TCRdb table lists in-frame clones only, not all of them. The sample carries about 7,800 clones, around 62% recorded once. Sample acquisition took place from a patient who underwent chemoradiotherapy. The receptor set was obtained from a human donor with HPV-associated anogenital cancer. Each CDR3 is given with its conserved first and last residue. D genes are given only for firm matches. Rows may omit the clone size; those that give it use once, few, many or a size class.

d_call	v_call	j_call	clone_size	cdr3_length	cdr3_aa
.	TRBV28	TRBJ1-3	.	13	CASSSTNGNTIYF
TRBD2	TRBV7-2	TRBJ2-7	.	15	CASSLRSGRTREQYF
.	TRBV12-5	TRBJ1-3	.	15	CASGPTGGSGNTIYF
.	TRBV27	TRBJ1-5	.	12	CASSLYGQPQHF
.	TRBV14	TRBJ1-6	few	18	CASSQDKGLLSINSPLHF
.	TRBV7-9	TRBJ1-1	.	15	CASSFRTNMNTEAFF
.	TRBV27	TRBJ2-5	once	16	CASSLLPDRSKETQYF
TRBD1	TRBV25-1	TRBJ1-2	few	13	CASSTQGNYGYTF
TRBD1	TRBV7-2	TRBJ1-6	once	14	CASSLGQGYSPLHF
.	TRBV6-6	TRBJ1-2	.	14	CASSYSPDYYGYTF
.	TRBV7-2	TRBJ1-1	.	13	CASSLTENTEAFF
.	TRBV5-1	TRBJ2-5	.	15	CASSLSPRNWETQYF
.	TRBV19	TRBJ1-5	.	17	CASSTAGWRDSNQPQHF
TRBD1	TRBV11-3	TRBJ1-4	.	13	CASSPGTGEKLFF
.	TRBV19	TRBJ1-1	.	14	CASSIRAGNTEAFF
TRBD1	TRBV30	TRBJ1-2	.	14	CAWRDRDRPLGYTF
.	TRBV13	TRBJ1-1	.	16	CASSLGGLEMNTEAFF
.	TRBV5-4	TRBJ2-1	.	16	CARSWRPTSSYNEQFF
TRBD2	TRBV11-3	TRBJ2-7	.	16	CASSRILAGGPYEQYF
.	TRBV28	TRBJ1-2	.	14	CASKTPDRFYGYTF
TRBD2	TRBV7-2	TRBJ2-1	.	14	CASSTSGRGSEQFF
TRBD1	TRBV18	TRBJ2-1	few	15	CASSRQGAGYNEQFF
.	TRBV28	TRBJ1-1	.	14	CASSWRQGVLGAFF
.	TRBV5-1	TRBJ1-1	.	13	CASSLSADSPGFF
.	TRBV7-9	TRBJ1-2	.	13	CASSRDGNYGYTF
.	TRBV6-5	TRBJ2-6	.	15	CASSYASSGANVLTF
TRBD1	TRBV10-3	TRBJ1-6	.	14	CAIRRDSYNSPLHF
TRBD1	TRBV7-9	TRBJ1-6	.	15	CASSLVGQGGSPLHF
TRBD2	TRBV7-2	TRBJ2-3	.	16	CASSLRSGGATDTQYF
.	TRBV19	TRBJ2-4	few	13	CASSAQGYGIQYF
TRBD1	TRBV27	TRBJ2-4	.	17	CASSGGRDRGAKNIQYF
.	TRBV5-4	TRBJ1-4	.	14	CASSADGTNEKLFF
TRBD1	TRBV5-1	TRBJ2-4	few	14	CASSPGTGVGIQYF
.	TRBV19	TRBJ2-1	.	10	CASSLGEQFF